This TCR beta chain appears in the sequencing data of a study of blood T cell repertoires in COVID-19. Study at large: Both acute and convalescent COVID-19 samples were obtained from the United States, Italy and Spain. Sample material is recorded as cDNA or gDNA derived from T cells, B-cell-depleted T cells, or PBMCs.

Authors' processing steps: Estimation of nucleated cell counts was performed using reference gene primer amplification. Sequencing was performed with immunoSEQ multiplex PCR; in TCRdb, only in-frame clones are kept and a portion is missing. The V and J calls and clone size were taken over from that table, and D and trimming were inferred from the DNA. The sample has approximately 250,000 clones; 70% to 85% are singletons. The CDR3 sequence is 15 residues long. In germline, CDR1 is LNHDA, CDR2 SQIVND (reference sequence). Trimming removed 8 bases from V and 5 bases from J; junction bases left unmatched: 11.

The sequence came from a woman aged 40-49 years who had recovered from COVID-19. The genes are TRBV19 and TRBJ1-5; 8 positions match TRBD1. Sequenced input: peripheral blood. CDR3 coding DNA: TGTGCCAGTCGCCTAGACAGGGGTGGGGATCAGCCCCAGCATTTT. Translating it yields CASRLDRGGDQPQHF.